These 8 T cell receptor beta chains were all obtained from the same sample, sequenced in a study of shared clonotypes between healthy human individuals. Clones were sequenced by immunoSEQ multiplex PCR, and TCRdb holds only the in-frame ones, with some missing. The data hold about 2.4 million clones, with over 85% observed a single time. What was sequenced was naive CD4+ T cells from PBMCs. Subset specified: CD45RA+ positively selected. Every receptor here comes from a man aged 18 to 30 in good health. Some clones in this sample may be carry-over from other donors' samples.

The rearrangement links TRBV28 to TRBJ1-5; D gene ambiguous. Trimming took off 6 bases at V and 9 bases at J, with 12 bases between the two ends. The CDR3 has 12 residues. CDR1 MDHEN and CDR2 SYDVKM come from the germline V gene. The CDR3 loop reads CASRPALAPQHF. In DNA form, the CDR3 reads TGTGCCAGCAGGCCAGCCCTTGCGCCCCAGCATTTT.

The CDR3 protein is CASSPDRGYLYGYTF. CDR3 in DNA: TGTGCCAGCAGCCCAGACAGGGGGTATCTCTATGGCTACACCTTC. The rearrangement joins TRBV5-4 to TRBJ1-2, with 9 bases fitting TRBD1. The CDR3 spans 15 residues. V lost 4 bases, J lost 4 bases, and 8 bases stayed unmatched. The V gene's germline CDR1 is SGHNT and CDR2 YYREEE (reference sequence). The variable domain in full, with the rest retrieved from reference TRBV5-4 and TRBJ1-2, is ETGVTQSPTHLIKTRGQQVTLRCSSQSGHNTVSWYQQALGQGPQFIFQYYREEENGRGNFPPRFSGLQFPNYSSELNVNALELDDSALYLCASSPDRGYLYGYTFGSGTRLTVV.

This clone was observed a few times. Other DNA sequences from this sample encode an identical CDR3 as well. The rearrangement joins TRBV30 to TRBJ1-1, with unresolved D. There are 13 residues in the CDR3. The germline V gene encodes CDR1 GTSNPN and CDR2 SVGIG (reference sequence). Deletions cut 2 bases from V and 1 base from J, with 8 bases between. CDR3 residues: CAWSSGWNTEAFF. The CDR3 DNA is TGTGCCTGGAGTTCCGGGTGGAACACTGAAGCTTTCTTT.

The chain links TRBV20-1 to TRBJ1-2, with D tentatively TRBD1 (5 bases). This CDR3 is built from 11 residues. V lost 0 bases and J lost 8, with 7 bases in between. Germline assignment: CDR1 DFQATT and CDR2 SNEGSKA (reference sequence). CDR3 amino acids: CSAREGEGYTF. In DNA form, the CDR3 reads TGCAGTGCTAGAGAGGGGGAGGGCTACACCTTC.

This clone was seen only once. The V gene is TRBV9, the J gene TRBJ2-1, with 9 bases aligning to TRBD2. In germline, CDR1 is SGDLS, CDR2 YYNGEE. This CDR3 comprises 14 residues. J was trimmed by 5 bases and V by 4 bases; bases with no gene match: 4. This chain's CDR3 is CASSPRLADNEQFF. As DNA, the CDR3 is TGTGCCAGCAGCCCACGACTAGCGGACAATGAGCAGTTCTTC.

The V call is TRBV6-5, the J call TRBJ2-1; 10 bases align to TRBD2. The germline CDR1 and CDR2 sequences are MNHEY and SVGAGI. Trimming at V came to 0 bases and at J to 10 bases, leaving 9 bases not matched to a gene. This CDR3 comprises 16 residues. The CDR3 DNA sequence: TGTGCCAGCAGTTACTCCCGGCCTAGCGGGAGTGGGGAGCAGTTCTTC. Its translation is CASSYSRPSGSGEQFF.

The chain recombines TRBV19 with TRBJ2-1; unclear D gene. The CDR3 runs to 15 residues. V lost 5 bases and J 5 bases, leaving 16 bases between the germline ends. The germline gives CDR1 LNHDA, CDR2 SQIVND (reference sequence). The CDR3 DNA reads TGTGCCAGTAGTCCCTACCCGGCGAGCCACAATGAGCAGTTCTTC. This sequence encodes CASSPYPASHNEQFF.

This chain joins TRBV28 and TRBJ2-5; D is uncertain. The CDR3 is 12 amino acids. V shed 4 bases and J shed 5 bases, with 8 bases lying between them. Germline V gene data show CDR1 as MDHEN and CDR2 as SYDVKM. CDR3 sequence: CASSSSRETQYF. The CDR3 nucleotides are TGTGCCAGCAGTTCCTCGAGGGAGACCCAGTACTTC. The whole variable domain, remainder taken from reference TRBV28 and TRBJ2-5, is DVKVTQSSRYLVKRTGEKVFLECVQDMDHENMFWYRQDPGLGLRLIYFSYDVKMKEKGDIPEGYSVSREKKERFSLILESASTNQTSMYLCASSSSRETQYFGPGTRLLVL.